This TCR beta chain emerged from a study of blood T cells in healthy people across ages. PCR was performed a second time for about 7 to 12 cycles using a sample-barcoded 5' primer and a J-beta primer mix. TCRdb re-analysed the 5' RACE reads in MiXCR, keeping a single row per CDR3 protein. The sample lists about 1 million distinct CDR3 sequences, approximately 25% seen once, with less than 0.85% in the top ten. In its sample, this clonotype was seen a few times. Its antigen remains unidentified. Extraction yielded at least 5 micrograms of total RNA per sample. The V gene's germline CDR1 is SQVTM and CDR2 ANQGSEA. The CDR3 totals 11 residues. V dropped 0 bases and J dropped 5 bases, with 5 bases sitting between them. Study findings and constraints: Those diversity estimates obtained from one million T cells were thought to be underestimates. Older individuals had lower TCR beta diversity per million T cells (the decline was roughly linear).

These same data were also listed under a study on T cells of mothers and their children.

The sequence came from a girl aged 2-10 years in good health. Sequenced input: blood. The V and J genes are TRBV29-1 and TRBJ2-7; D is ambiguous. The CDR3 bases are TGCAGCGTTGAAGATCGTGACGAGCAGTACTTC. It encodes CSVEDRDEQYF.